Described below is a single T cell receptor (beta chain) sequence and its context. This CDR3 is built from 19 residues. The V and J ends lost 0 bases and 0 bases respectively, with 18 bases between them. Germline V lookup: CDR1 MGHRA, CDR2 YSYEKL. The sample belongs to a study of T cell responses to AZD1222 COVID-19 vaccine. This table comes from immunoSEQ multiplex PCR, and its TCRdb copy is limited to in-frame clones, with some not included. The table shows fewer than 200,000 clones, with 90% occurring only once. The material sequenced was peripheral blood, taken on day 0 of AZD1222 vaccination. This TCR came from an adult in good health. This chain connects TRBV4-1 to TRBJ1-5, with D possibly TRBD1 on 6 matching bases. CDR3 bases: TGCGCCAGCAGCCAAGAGGGGGGGCAGGGTGTTGGTAGCAATCAGCCCCAGCATTTT. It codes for CASSQEGGQGVGSNQPQHF.